One and the same sample provided the 32 T cell receptor beta chains below, sequenced in a study of response to subunit inactivated influenza vaccine. TCRdb reanalysed the RT-PCR reads using MiXCR and keeps one entry per CDR3 protein. The sample contains 450,000 to 600,000 distinct CDR3 sequences, about 15% of which appear only once. The sequencing used CD4+ T cells sorted from PBMCs, collected 23 to 25 months after vaccination. The origin of the receptors is a man aged 50-75 years who received an inactivated influenza vaccine.

This sequence joins TRBV20-1 and TRBJ1-6; 7 nucleotides agree with TRBD1. In germline, CDR1 is DFQATT, CDR2 SNEGSKA (reference sequence). The ends lost 6 bases at V and 0 bases at J; junction bases unmatched: 5. The CDR3 covers 15 residues. CDR3 bases: TGCAGTGCCCGAGGGGACAGCTCCTATAATTCACCCCTCCACTTT. This translates into CSARGDSSYNSPLHF.

The V call is TRBV9, the J call TRBJ2-5, with D possibly matching TRBD2 (7 bases). The CDR3 is made up of 15 amino acids. CDR1 is SGDLS and CDR2 is YYNGEE in the germline V gene. V was cut by 0 bases and J by 5 bases, with 14 bases left in between. CDR3: CASSVARGPAETQYF. The DNA of the CDR3 is TGTGCCAGCAGCGTAGCGCGGGGGCCGGCTGAGACCCAGTACTTC.

In its sample, this clonotype was seen a few times. The V gene is TRBV6-1, the J gene TRBJ2-1; TRBD1 matches at 8 bases. Germline CDR1 and CDR2: MNHNS and SASEGT. The CDR3 has 15 amino acids. With 9 bases clipped from V and 5 bases from J, the junction kept 12 bases outside the gene matches. DNA of the CDR3: TGTGCCAGAAGACCGGGACAGGAACCCAACAATGAGCAGTTCTTC. Protein product: CARRPGQEPNNEQFF.

The rearrangement joins TRBV9 to TRBJ2-2; TRBD2 matches at 7 bases. The CDR3 has 16 residues. V gave up 4 bases and J gave up 4 bases; unmatched junction bases: 10. Germline V gene data show CDR1 as SGDLS and CDR2 as YYNGEE. As DNA, the CDR3 is TGTGCCAGCAGCCTCGAGGGCGGGAGTCTCACCGGGGAGCTGTTTTTT. It translates to CASSLEGGSLTGELFF.

The rearrangement joins TRBV4-2 to TRBJ2-7; D is ambiguous. CDR3 length equals 14 residues. Germline loops: CDR1 LGHNA, CDR2 YNFKEQ. The V end was cut by 4 bases, the J end by 5 bases, with 15 bases between. For the CDR3, the DNA is TGTGCCAGCAGCCCTCCGGCCAGGTTCCACGAGCAGTACTTC. It codes for CASSPPARFHEQYF.

This clonotype was seen a few times. The V call is TRBV12-3 or TRBV12-4, the J call TRBJ1-6, with 8 bases that match TRBD1. This CDR3 contains 14 residues. With V trimmed by 3 bases and J by 9 bases, 4 bases remained unmatched. The DNA of the CDR3 is TGTGCCAGCAGTTTTGACAGGGGTGGTTCACCCCTCCACTTT. It yields the protein CASSFDRGGSPLHF.

V and J are TRBV11-3 and TRBJ2-1, with 12 bases that match TRBD2. There are 17 residues in the CDR3. Germline values: CDR1 SGHNT, CDR2 YENEEA. V dropped 1 base and J dropped 4; count of bases not matched to a gene: 5. The CDR3 nucleotides read TGTGCCAGCAGCTTAGGGACTAGCGGGACAACATACAATGAGCAGTTCTTC. Its translation is CASSLGTSGTTYNEQFF. Complete variable domain (other parts from reference TRBV11-3 and TRBJ2-1): EAGVVQSPRYKIIEKKQPVAFWCNPISGHNTLYWYLQNLGQGPELLIRYENEEAVDDSQLPKDRFSAERLKGVDSTLKIQPAELGDSAVYLCASSLGTSGTTYNEQFFGPGTRLTVL.

This clonotype was seen many times. The junction differs from germline at one of its ends, possibly a read error. The chain recombines TRBV12-3 or TRBV12-4 with TRBJ2-7, with D perhaps matching TRBD2 (5 bases). This CDR3 comprises 13 residues. The DNA of the CDR3 is TGCGCCAGCAGCTTGACGGGAACCTACGAGCAGTACTTC. Translating it yields CASSLTGTYEQYF.

The chain recombines TRBV5-5 with TRBJ1-5, with 8 positions matching TRBD1. The CDR3 has 18 residues. From germline, CDR1 is SGHKS and CDR2 YYEKEE (reference sequence). Trimming took 2 bases from V and 0 from J; bases not matched to a gene: 10. This chain's CDR3 is CASSFEFGTGSSNQPQHF. CDR3 nucleotide sequence: TGTGCCAGCAGCTTCGAATTTGGGACAGGAAGTAGCAATCAGCCCCAGCATTTT.

This clonotype was found a few times. Given a much more abundant clone one base away, this may be a read error. The rearrangement uses TRBV6-5 and TRBJ2-7; D may match TRBD1 or TRBD2 (5 bases each). The CDR3 sequence is 14 residues long. V dropped 2 bases and J dropped 0 bases, with 8 bases sitting between them. Germline CDR1 MNHEY, CDR2 SVGAGI. As DNA, the CDR3 is TGTGCCAGCAGTTACCGGGACCCCTCCTACGAGCAGTACTTC. The encoded protein is CASSYRDPSYEQYF.

This clonotype occurred once. The chain uses TRBV18 and TRBJ1-5, with unresolved D. The length of the CDR3 is 12 residues. Germline V gene data show CDR1 as KGHSH and CDR2 as LQKENI. The germline V and J ends were trimmed by 3 bases and 4 bases, with 4 bases remaining between them. The CDR3 nucleotides are TGTGCCAGCTCACCCACGAATCAGCCCCAGCATTTT. It translates to CASSPTNQPQHF.

To note about this clonotype: One end of the junction fails to match germline, which may point to a read error. This chain uses TRBV20-1 with TRBJ2-7; 7 bases line up with TRBD2. The length of the CDR3 is 13 residues. Germline CDR1 is DFQATT and CDR2 is SNEGSKA (reference sequence). CDR3 in DNA: TGCAGTGCTAGAAGGGCTAGCGGCTACCAGCAGTACTTC. Its protein product is CSARRASGYQQYF.

There are a few counts of this clonotype. The V gene is TRBV27, the J gene TRBJ2-2; D might be TRBD1 (6 bases). The ends were cut back, 3 bases at V and 4 bases at J, with 24 bases in the middle. Looked up from germline, CDR1 is MNHEY and CDR2 is SMNVEV (reference sequence). There are 19 residues in the CDR3. DNA for the CDR3: TGTGCCAGCAGTTTCGGGCGCTTCACAGGGAAGATTGGCACCGGGGAGCTGTTTTTT. This gives the protein CASSFGRFTGKIGTGELFF.

This clonotype was observed a few times. The chain links TRBV21-1 to TRBJ2-1; the table gives TRBD2 as D, unverified against the DNA. TRBV21-1 is assigned pseudogene status. There are 14 residues in the CDR3. The CDR3 bases are TGTGCCAGCACGCTAGCGGGACCCTACAATGAGCAGTTCTTC. The encoded protein is CASTLAGPYNEQFF.

The genes are TRBV9 and TRBJ2-5; perhaps TRBD1 as D (6 bases). The ends were cut back, 0 bases at V and 5 bases at J, with 14 bases in the middle. This CDR3 comprises 15 residues. CDR1 is SGDLS and CDR2 is YYNGEE in the germline V gene. CDR3 amino acids: CASSVAEGVKETQYF. The CDR3 bases are TGTGCCAGCAGCGTAGCAGAGGGGGTTAAGGAGACCCAGTACTTC.

This clonotype was recorded a few times. The CDR3 protein is CASSLETGRSYNEQFF. CDR3 sequence (DNA): TGTGCCAGCAGCTTGGAGACAGGGCGCTCCTACAATGAGCAGTTCTTC. The J gene is TRBJ2-1, the V gene TRBV5-6, with 7 bases that match TRBD1. With 0 bases clipped from V and 0 bases from J, the junction kept 3 bases outside the gene matches. Germline CDR1 SGHDT, CDR2 YYEEEE. CDR3 length: 16 amino acids.

This clonotype was observed a handful of times. The chain is built from TRBV20-1 and TRBJ2-4, with D unclear. The CDR3 extends over 13 amino acids. Germline CDR1 is DFQATT and CDR2 is SNEGSKA (reference sequence). Trimming pared 1 base from V and 2 bases from J, leaving 6 bases between. The CDR3 spells CSARVLSKNIQYF. DNA of the CDR3: TGCAGTGCTAGAGTATTGTCCAAAAACATTCAGTACTTC.

The J gene is TRBJ2-1, the V gene TRBV10-3; D is unclear. This CDR3 comprises 15 residues. Trimming took off 3 bases at V and 0 bases at J, with 9 bases between the two ends. CDR1 and CDR2 from the germline V gene are ENHRY and SYGVKD. The CDR3: CAISESVSSYNEQFF. The CDR3 DNA sequence: TGTGCCATCAGTGAATCGGTGAGCTCCTACAATGAGCAGTTCTTC.

This clonotype was counted only a few times. Here the CDR3 reads CASLRLGAGANVLTF. As DNA, the CDR3 is TGTGCCAGTCTACGACTGGGAGCCGGGGCCAACGTCCTGACTTTC. This chain connects TRBV7-2 to TRBJ2-6; D may be TRBD2 (5 bases). The CDR3 is made up of 15 amino acids. With 9 bases removed from V and 4 bases from J, the gap between germline ends came to 16 bases. CDR1 is SGHTA, CDR2 FQGNSA, per germline.

This clonotype was counted only a few times. This sequence joins TRBV4-1 and TRBJ2-1; the match to TRBD2 covers 8 bases. There are 16 residues in the CDR3. Germline-derived CDR1 and CDR2 are MGHRA and YSYEKL. Unmatched junction bases numbered 7, after V lost 0 bases and J lost 6 bases. The CDR3 nucleotides are TGCGCCAGCAGCCAAGATCGTACTCTAGCGGGCAATGAGCAGTTCTTC. Protein sequence: CASSQDRTLAGNEQFF.

At least ten counts were recorded for this clonotype. This chain links TRBV29-1 with TRBJ2-3; TRBD2 agrees at 8 bases. The V and J ends lost 4 bases and 0 bases, in that order; junction bases with no gene match: 9. This CDR3 spans 16 amino acids. Germline V gene lookup returns CDR1 SQVTM and CDR2 ANQGSEA. DNA of the CDR3: TGCAGCGTTGTGGGTAAGCGGGGGCGGAGCACAGATACGCAGTATTTT. Encoded protein: CSVVGKRGRSTDTQYF.

The chain recombines TRBV12-3 or TRBV12-4 with TRBJ2-1; TRBD1 is a possible D gene (5 bases). V was shortened by 4 bases and J by 3 bases, with 10 bases between the two germline ends. This CDR3 has 14 amino acids. CDR3 sequence: CASSWAGNYNEQFF. As DNA, the CDR3 is TGTGCCAGCAGTTGGGCAGGGAACTACAATGAGCAGTTCTTC.

This clonotype has only a few counts. This chain uses TRBV20-1 with TRBJ2-5; unclear D gene. V lost 0 bases, J lost 9 bases, and 11 bases lay in between. Germline CDR1 reads DFQATT; CDR2 reads SNEGSKA (reference sequence). The CDR3 extends over 12 amino acids. The CDR3 DNA reads TGCAGTGCTAGAGATCTAACCCCGCCCCAGTACTTC. This codes for CSARDLTPPQYF.

This clonotype came up a few times. V gene TRBV12-3 or TRBV12-4 combines with J gene TRBJ2-5; 9 bases fit TRBD1. The CDR3 is 15 residues long. Trimming at V came to 6 bases and at J to 1 base, leaving 6 bases not matched to a gene. The CDR3 is CASRAGQGIQETQYF. CDR3 DNA sequence: TGTGCCAGCAGAGCGGGACAGGGCATCCAAGAGACCCAGTACTTC.

The V call is TRBV11-1, the J call TRBJ2-1, with TRBD1 matching 7 bases. The CDR3 runs to 13 residues. Per the germline V gene, CDR1 is SGHAT and CDR2 is FQDESV (reference sequence). The ends lost 7 bases at V and 10 bases at J; junction bases unmatched: 10. The CDR3 here is CASIATGDAEQFF. CDR3 coding DNA: TGTGCCAGCATCGCTACAGGGGATGCGGAGCAGTTCTTC.

The chain has TRBV12-3 or TRBV12-4 and TRBJ1-1; no firm D call. This CDR3 is 13 amino acids long. Trimming stripped 9 bases from V and 7 bases from J, with 18 bases between. DNA of the CDR3: TGTGCCAGTAGTCCAGGCGGAACCGGTGAAGCTTTCTTT. It translates to CASSPGGTGEAFF.

In the case of this clonotype: One junction end disagrees with the germline gene, perhaps due to a read error. The chain is built from TRBV9 and TRBJ2-4; D remains unclear. In germline, CDR1 is SGDLS, CDR2 YYNGEE. This CDR3 is built from 13 residues. CDR3 bases: TGTTCCAGCAGCACCCGAAAGGAAAACATTCAGTACTTC. Protein sequence: CSSSTRKENIQYF.

The chain has TRBV6-2 or TRBV6-3 and TRBJ2-1, with TRBD1 identical over 10 bases. This CDR3 region has 15 residues. The V segment lost 1 base and the J segment 4 bases; nucleotides outside the gene matches: 1. The germline V gene has CDR1 MNHEY and CDR2 SVGEGT. CDR3 sequence: CASSYWGQGYNEQFF. In DNA form, the CDR3 reads TGTGCCAGCAGTTACTGGGGACAGGGGTACAATGAGCAGTTCTTC.

The chain carries TRBV7-2 and TRBJ1-1; 8 bases align to TRBD1. CDR1 and CDR2 from the germline V gene are SGHTA and FQGNSA. The ends lost 5 bases at V and 8 bases at J; junction bases unmatched: 16. CDR3 length equals 16 residues. The CDR3 loop is CASSPNFGQGAKEAFF. In DNA, the CDR3 is TGTGCCAGCAGCCCCAACTTTGGGCAGGGGGCAAAGGAAGCTTTCTTT.

The V and J genes are TRBV11-2 and TRBJ2-1; 7 nucleotides match TRBD1. The CDR3 loop spans 14 amino acids. J lost 6 bases, V lost 3 bases, and 5 bases had no gene match. Per the germline V gene, CDR1 is SGHAT and CDR2 is FQNNGV. The CDR3 bases are TGTGCCAGCAGCTTCTCCGGGACAGTCAATGAGCAGTTCTTC. It is translated as CASSFSGTVNEQFF.

This chain connects TRBV25-1 to TRBJ2-1; D might be TRBD1 (6 bases). Germline V gives CDR1 MGHDK, CDR2 SYGVNS. The CDR3 runs 15 residues. Trimming removed 4 bases at V and 7 bases at J, with 17 bases between. The CDR3 bases are TGTGCCAGCAGTGCTGGGCAGGGGCTGCGGAATGAGCAGTTCTTC. It specifies CASSAGQGLRNEQFF.

Ten or more counts support this clonotype. V is TRBV20-1 and J is TRBJ2-1, with 7 positions matching TRBD1. Germline V gene sequence: CDR1 DFQATT, CDR2 SNEGSKA (reference sequence). CDR3 length equals 15 residues. Unmatched junction bases numbered 12, after V lost 5 bases and J lost 5 bases. CDR3 protein: CSAHNRGEKNNEQFF. The DNA of the CDR3 is TGCAGTGCTCATAACAGGGGTGAGAAAAACAATGAGCAGTTCTTC.